The entry that follows covers one T cell receptor (beta chain) sequence. Its matching antigen is unknown. The libraries were made with immunoSEQ v3.0 at survey level. TCRdb's copy holds only in-frame clones and misses some; the assay was immunoSEQ multiplex PCR. Of 25,000 to 30,000 clones in the sample, over 80% were seen once. CDR1 and CDR2 (germline): SGHTA, FQGTGA. The CDR3 loop spans 13 amino acids. Trimming removed 3 bases at V and 6 bases at J, with 11 bases between. Amounts of roughly 0.85-10 million cryopreserved PBMC were held in the samples before DNA extraction. These data belong to a study of long-term antiretroviral therapy in people with HIV. The study's findings and limits: ART adherence, viral resistance and therapy changes were undocumented.

The V and J genes are TRBV7-3 and TRBJ2-5; a weak D match, TRBD1 (5 bases). This receptor was taken from a man between 18 and 35 years old with HIV. This sample comprised unsorted PBMCs, obtained 0.4 years after starting antiretroviral therapy. The CDR3 DNA follows: TGTGCCAGCAGCTTCGACAGTGGCCAGACCCAGTACTTC. It encodes CASSFDSGQTQYF. Full variable domain (missing parts from reference TRBV7-3 and TRBJ2-5): GAGVSQTPSNKVTEKGKYVELRCDPISGHTALYWYRQSLGQGPEFLIYFQGTGAADDSGLPNDRFFAVRPEGSVSTLKIQRTERGDSAVYLCASSFDSGQTQYFGPGTRLLVL.